Below, 5 T cell receptor beta chains from the same sample are listed, as sequenced in a study of low-dose radiotherapy and immunotherapy resistance in tumors. Alpha- and beta-chain coverage of first-strand cDNA came from TRAV- and TRBV-specific primers. A constant-region primer paired with the V-primer adapter amplified TCRs over 20 PCR cycles. TCRdb itself ran the reads through MiXCR, one entry per CDR3 protein. Among about 71,000 distinct CDR3 sequences listed, 30% to 40% were seen once. This sample's time point: before trial treatment. The input for sequencing was PBMCs, taken before treatment. The receptors shown here come from a female donor with ovarian cancer.

This clonotype was counted at least ten times. The chain recombines TRBV7-6 with TRBJ2-2, with D perhaps matching TRBD2 (6 bases). The CDR3 is 16 amino acids. V lost 7 bases and J 4 bases, leaving 19 bases between the germline ends. The germline CDR1 and CDR2 sequences are SGHVS and FNYEAQ. CDR3 sequence (DNA): TGTGCCAGCACCCCCTTGGGGGGAGAGATCACCGGGGAGCTGTTTTTT. This encodes CASTPLGGEITGELFF.

The chain is built from TRBV6-5 and TRBJ2-1; D might be TRBD2 (6 bases). This CDR3 comprises 17 residues. The germline V gene encodes CDR1 MNHEY and CDR2 SVGAGI. V lost 6 bases, J lost 0 bases, and 18 bases lay in between. CDR3 coding DNA: TGTGCCAGCAGCATCCTAGCGAGGGGTAGCTCCTACAATGAGCAGTTCTTC. Translating it yields CASSILARGSSYNEQFF.

Judged by abundance, this clonotype is medium-sized. The chain recombines TRBV28 with TRBJ1-1; TRBD1 matches at 8 bases. The trim removed 5 bases at V and 10 bases at J, leaving 12 bases unmatched. The germline gives CDR1 MDHEN, CDR2 SYDVKM. CDR3 length equals 14 residues. This chain's CDR3 is CASSTTGAAEGAFF. CDR3 coding DNA: TGTGCCAGCAGTACGACAGGGGCCGCCGAGGGAGCTTTCTTT.

In this sample, this clonotype turned up many times. J is TRBJ2-7 and V is TRBV27, with TRBD1 matching 9 bases. The germline CDR1 and CDR2 sequences are MNHEY and SMNVEV (reference sequence). Germline trimming cut 2 bases from V and 6 bases from J; bases unmatched to any gene: 8. The CDR3 has 15 residues. CDR3 coding DNA: TGTGCCAGCAGTTTAACGGACAGGGGAGTCGCCGAGCAGTACTTC. Protein: CASSLTDRGVAEQYF.

The chain has TRBV4-2 and TRBJ2-2; D is undetermined. Germline V gene data show CDR1 as LGHNA and CDR2 as YNFKEQ. V lost 0 bases, J lost 8 bases, and 7 bases lay in between. This CDR3 is 13 amino acids long. The CDR3 sequence is CASSQDIRGELFF. The CDR3 nucleotides read TGTGCCAGCAGCCAAGATATCAGGGGGGAGCTGTTTTTT.